This TCR beta chain was recovered during a study of cytomegalovirus exposure and HLA in healthy donors. General study points: Subsequent analysis found a tendency for first-cohort TCR clusters to co-occur within the 90 to 150 validation repertoires.

V lost 7 bases to trimming and J lost 2 bases; unmatched junction nucleotides: 4. Germline CDR1 LNHDA, CDR2 SQIVND (reference sequence). There are 16 residues in the CDR3. A single count supports this clone. The antigen is unknown. Using immunoSEQ multiplex PCR, the repertoire was profiled, and TCRdb retains in-frame clones only, with some absent. This sample has about 200,000 clones; 80% to 90% occur once, and the top ten carry around 15%. The specimen sequenced was PBMCs. This chain connects TRBV19 to TRBJ2-1; 14 nucleotides match TRBD2. The sequence was obtained from a young woman in good health and CMV-seropositive. The CDR3: CASTPTSGRAYNEQFF. The CDR3 DNA reads as TGTGCCAGTACCCCGACTAGCGGGAGGGCCTACAATGAGCAGTTCTTC.